The TCR beta chain described here comes from a study of blood T cells in healthy people across ages. Regarding the study as a whole: The unknown donor CMV status may have confounded expanded clonotype changes.

With a J-beta primer mix and a sample-barcoded 5' primer, a second PCR ran about 7 to 12 cycles. TCRdb itself ran the 5' RACE reads through MiXCR, one entry per CDR3 protein. The repertoire has around 710,000 distinct CDR3 sequences, about 40% of them found once; the top ten carry under 25%. This clonotype was counted only a few times. Its specificity is not known. This sequence originates from an older woman in good health. The sample consisted of blood.

The chain's CDR3 is CATQDGGANTEAFF. The CDR3, as DNA: TGTGCCACCCAAGATGGGGGGGCGAACACTGAAGCTTTCTTT. The chain employs TRBV24-1 and TRBJ1-1, with D perhaps TRBD1 (6 bases). The CDR3 is 14 residues long. Germline lookup yields CDR1 KGHDR and CDR2 SFDVKD. Deletions cut 9 bases from V and 1 base from J, with 14 bases between.